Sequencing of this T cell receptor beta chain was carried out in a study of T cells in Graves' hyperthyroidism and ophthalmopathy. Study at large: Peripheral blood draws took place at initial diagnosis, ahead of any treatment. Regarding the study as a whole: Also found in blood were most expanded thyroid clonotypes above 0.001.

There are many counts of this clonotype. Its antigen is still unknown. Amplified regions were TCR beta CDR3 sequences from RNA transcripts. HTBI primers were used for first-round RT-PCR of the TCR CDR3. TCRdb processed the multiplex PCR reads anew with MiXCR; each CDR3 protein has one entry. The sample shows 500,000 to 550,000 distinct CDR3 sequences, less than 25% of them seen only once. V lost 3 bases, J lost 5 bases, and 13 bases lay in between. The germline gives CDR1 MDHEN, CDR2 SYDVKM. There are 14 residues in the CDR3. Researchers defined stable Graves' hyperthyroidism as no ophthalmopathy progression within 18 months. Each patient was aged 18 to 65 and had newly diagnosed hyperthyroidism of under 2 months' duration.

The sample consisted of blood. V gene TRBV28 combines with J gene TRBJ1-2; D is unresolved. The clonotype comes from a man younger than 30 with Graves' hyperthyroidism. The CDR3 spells CASSLEGRGYGYTF. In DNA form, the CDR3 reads TGTGCCAGCAGTTTGGAAGGCCGAGGGTATGGCTACACCTTC.